The clone carrying this TCR beta chain appeared a few times. The data belong to a study of early T cells in non-severe SARS-CoV-2 infection. Study-level information: Sequencing input comprised bulk RNA from unsorted whole blood; chain pairing was not available.

TCRdb processed the 5' RACE reads anew with MiXCR; each CDR3 protein has one entry. This sample has 88,000 or so distinct CDR3 sequences, with just under 15% found just once. The germline gives CDR1 MGHRA, CDR2 YSYEKL. V shed 0 bases and J shed 4 bases, with 11 bases lying between them. CDR3 length: 15 residues. The V and J genes are TRBV4-1 and TRBJ2-3; D remains ambiguous. This receptor was obtained from an adult who was a healthcare worker with PCR-confirmed SARS-CoV-2 infection or an uninfected control (not recorded which). Sequences were obtained from whole blood. The CDR3 sequence: CASSQERASSDTQYF. The CDR3 region has the DNA TGCGCCAGCAGCCAAGAAAGGGCTAGTTCAGATACGCAGTATTTT.